Reported below is one T cell receptor (beta chain). This sample was taken from a study of blood T cell repertoires in COVID-19. Libraries were prepared by immunoSEQ multiplex PCR; TCRdb keeps only in-frame clonotypes and omits some of them. Of under 95,000 clones in the sample, approximately 89% were seen once. This CDR3 has 13 amino acids. From germline, CDR1 is SEHNR and CDR2 FQNEAQ (reference sequence). V shed 5 bases and J shed 3 bases, with 10 bases lying between them. This rearrangement joins TRBV7-9 to TRBJ2-5; the D is unclear. Material for sequencing was peripheral blood. The TCR comes from a human donor with acute or convalescent COVID-19. The donor label of this sample is uncertain. CDR3 in amino acids: CASSLRLEETQYF. CDR3 nucleotide sequence: TGTGCCAGCAGCCTCCGACTGGAAGAGACCCAGTACTTC. Together with reference TRBV7-9 and TRBJ2-5, the CDR3 gives the full variable domain: DTGVSQNPRHKITKRGQNVTFRCDPISEHNRLYWYRQTLGQGPEFLTYFQNEAQLEKSRLLSDRFSAERPKGSFSTLEIQRTEQGDSAMYLCASSLRLEETQYFGPGTRLLVL.